The clone carrying this T cell receptor (beta chain) came up many times. Trimming left V 5 bases short and J 5 bases short, with 8 bases between. This CDR3 comprises 11 residues. CDR1 is DFQATT and CDR2 is SNEGSKA in the germline V gene (reference sequence). Semi-nested PCR with Nested Universal Primer A followed constant-region reverse priming of full-length variable regions. TCRdb processed the 5' RACE reads anew with MiXCR; each CDR3 protein has one entry. The table has 40,000 to 65,000 distinct CDR3 sequences, over 20% seen once. The source is a female donor with breast cancer. Sequenced input: tumor-infiltrating naive CD4+ T cells sorted from the breast tumor. Stated subset: naive CD4+ T cells, CD4+CD45RA+CD25-. The chain uses TRBV20-1 and TRBJ2-3; D unclear. The CDR3 spells CSASFQDTQYF. The CDR3 DNA reads TGCAGTGCTTCCTTCCAAGATACGCAGTATTTT.